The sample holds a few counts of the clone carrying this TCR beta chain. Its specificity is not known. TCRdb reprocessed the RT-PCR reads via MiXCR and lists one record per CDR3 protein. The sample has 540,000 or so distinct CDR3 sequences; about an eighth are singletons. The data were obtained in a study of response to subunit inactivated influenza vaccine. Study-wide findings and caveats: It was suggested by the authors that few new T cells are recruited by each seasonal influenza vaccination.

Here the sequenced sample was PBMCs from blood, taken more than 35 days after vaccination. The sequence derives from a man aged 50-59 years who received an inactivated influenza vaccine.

For the CDR3, the DNA is TGTGCCAGCAGCCCCTTATCCCAGATTCAGTCGCAGTATTTT. Its translation: CASSPLSQIQSQYF. The chain carries TRBV27 and TRBJ2-3; D unresolved. The germline CDR1 and CDR2 sequences are MNHEY and SMNVEV (reference sequence). V lost 6 bases and J lost 10, with 20 bases in between. This CDR3 contains 14 residues.